This TCR beta chain derives from a study of blood T cell repertoires in COVID-19. On this clone: Other DNA sequences of this sample code for an identical CDR3.

The assay was immunoSEQ multiplex PCR, and TCRdb's table has in-frame clones only and misses some. The sample consists of some 320,000 clones, roughly nine tenths of them appearing once. The sequencing sample was made of PBMCs or T cells enriched from blood (not recorded which). This receptor was obtained from a woman in her thirties who had been exposed to COVID-19.

The CDR3 sequence is CASSQGNEQFF. CDR3 nucleotide sequence: TGTGCCAGCAGTCAGGGGAATGAGCAGTTCTTC. This chain links TRBV6-4 with TRBJ2-1; tentative D call: TRBD1 (6 bases). There are 11 residues in the CDR3. V was clipped by 5 bases and J by 7 bases, with 6 bases between them. The germline V gene encodes CDR1 MRHNA and CDR2 SNTAGT.